The sequence of this TCR beta chain was determined in a study of T cell responses to AZD1222 COVID-19 vaccine. Regarding the study as a whole: Donor demographics were predominantly white British with a female majority; clonal diversity may be underestimated.

A remark on this clone: The antigen remains undetermined.

Between the trimmed V and J ends, which lost 7 bases and 3 bases, there was a span of 16 bases. From germline, CDR1 is LNHDA and CDR2 SQIVND (reference sequence). The CDR3 extends over 15 amino acids. Produced via immunoSEQ multiplex PCR; TCRdb's table is partial and in-frame only. The table shows more than 110,000 clones, with just over 90% occurring only once. The chain recombines TRBV19 with TRBJ1-5; a possible D gene is TRBD1 (5 bases). This sequence originates from an adult in good health. Source: peripheral blood, taken on day 0 of AZD1222 vaccination. CDR3 DNA sequence: TGTGCCAGTACCCAAAACATGGGACCCAATCAGCCCCAGCATTTT. It translates to CASTQNMGPNQPQHF. Full variable domain (missing parts from reference TRBV19 and TRBJ1-5): DGGITQSPKYLFRKEGQNVTLSCEQNLNHDAMYWYRQDPGQGLRLIYYSQIVNDFQKGDIAEGYSVSREKKESFPLTVTSAQKNPTAFYLCASTQNMGPNQPQHFGDGTRLSIL.